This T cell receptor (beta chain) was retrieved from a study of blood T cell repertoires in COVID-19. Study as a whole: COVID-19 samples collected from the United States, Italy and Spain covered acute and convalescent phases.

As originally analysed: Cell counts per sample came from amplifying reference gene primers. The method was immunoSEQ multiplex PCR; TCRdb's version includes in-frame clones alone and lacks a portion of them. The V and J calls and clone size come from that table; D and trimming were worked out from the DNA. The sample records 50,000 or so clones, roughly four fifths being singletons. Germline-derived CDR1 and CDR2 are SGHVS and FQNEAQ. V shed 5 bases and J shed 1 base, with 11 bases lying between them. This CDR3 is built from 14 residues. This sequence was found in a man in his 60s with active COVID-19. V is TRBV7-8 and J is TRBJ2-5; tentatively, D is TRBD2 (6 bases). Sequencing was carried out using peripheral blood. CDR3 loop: CASSLGLIQETQYF. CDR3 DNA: TGTGCCAGCAGCCTGGGACTCATCCAAGAGACCCAGTACTTC.